The 7 T cell receptor beta chains listed next were all sequenced from one sample in a study of shared clonotypes between healthy human individuals. Assay: immunoSEQ multiplex PCR; the TCRdb copy retains only in-frame clones and omits some. The table shows more than 1,200,000 clones, with approximately 98.5% occurring only once. The sequenced sample consisted of naive CD4+ T cells sorted from blood. The subset was: CD45RA+ positively selected. These TCRs come from a young man in good health.

The genes are TRBV10-3 and TRBJ2-3, with D unresolved. The ends were cut back, 4 bases at V and 1 base at J, with 9 bases in the middle. This CDR3 comprises 14 residues. Germline-derived CDR1 and CDR2 are ENHRY and SYGVKD. Written as DNA, the CDR3 is TGTGCCATCAGTGTAGGTGCGGGCACAGATACGCAGTATTTT. Its protein is CAISVGAGTDTQYF.

The chain recombines TRBV20-1 with TRBJ1-1; D unresolved. Trimming shortened V by 0 bases and J by 2 bases, and 1 base separated the two germline ends. The CDR3 has 11 amino acids. Germline V lookup: CDR1 DFQATT, CDR2 SNEGSKA (reference sequence). The CDR3 coding sequence is TGCAGTGCTAGAGATAACACTGAAGCTTTCTTT. Translation: CSARDNTEAFF.

The chain uses TRBV18 and TRBJ2-7; 7 bases fit TRBD2. CDR3 length: 16 amino acids. Losses at the gene ends were 0 bases for V and 1 base for J; bases not matched to a gene: 6. CDR1 and CDR2 (germline): KGHSH, LQKENI. CDR3 protein: CASSPPLGGSSYEQYF. The DNA of the CDR3 is TGTGCCAGCTCACCACCGTTAGGCGGGAGTTCCTACGAGCAGTACTTC.

This chain links TRBV9 with TRBJ1-2, with a weak D call TRBD1 (6 bases). V was clipped by 4 bases and J by 5 bases, with 15 bases between them. There are 14 residues in the CDR3. Looked up from germline, CDR1 is SGDLS and CDR2 is YYNGEE. In DNA form, the CDR3 reads TGTGCCAGCAGCCCCGAGGGGGTTGGGTATGGCTACACCTTC. Residues: CASSPEGVGYGYTF.

This chain joins TRBV5-6 and TRBJ1-4; maybe TRBD1 (5 bases). V was cut by 0 bases and J by 0 bases, with 9 bases left in between. There are 16 residues in the CDR3. Germline CDR1 is SGHDT and CDR2 is YYEEEE. The CDR3 DNA is TGTGCCAGCAGCTTGGGACAGACCGCAACTAATGAAAAACTGTTTTTT. This translates into CASSLGQTATNEKLFF.

As DNA, the CDR3 is TGTGCCAGCGCCGACGGGACCGCAGCCTACGAGCAGTACTTC. It yields the protein CASADGTAAYEQYF. The chain joins TRBV6-5 to TRBJ2-7, with D perhaps being TRBD1 or TRBD2 (5 bases each). The CDR3 has 14 amino acids. Germline-derived CDR1 and CDR2 are MNHEY and SVGAGI. Trimming took off 8 bases at V and 2 bases at J, with 16 bases between the two ends.

The V call is TRBV7-9, the J call TRBJ1-2; 7 bases align to TRBD1. V trimming: 2 bases; J trimming: 7 bases; junction bases outside the gene matches: 4. Per germline, CDR1 SEHNR and CDR2 FQNEAQ (reference sequence). The length of the CDR3 is 13 residues. This CDR3 is CASSLRGQSGYTF. CDR3 DNA sequence: TGTGCCAGCAGCTTAAGGGGGCAGTCTGGCTACACCTTC.